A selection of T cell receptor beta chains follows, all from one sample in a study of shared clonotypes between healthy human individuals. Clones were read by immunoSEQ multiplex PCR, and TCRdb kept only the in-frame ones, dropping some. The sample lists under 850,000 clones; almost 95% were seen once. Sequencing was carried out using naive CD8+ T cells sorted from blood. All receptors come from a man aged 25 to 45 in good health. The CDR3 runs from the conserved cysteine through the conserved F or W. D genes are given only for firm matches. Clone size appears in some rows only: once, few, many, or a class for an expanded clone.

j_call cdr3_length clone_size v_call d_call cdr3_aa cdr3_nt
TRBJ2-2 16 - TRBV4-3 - CASSHPSYSDGGELFF TGCGCCAGCAGCCATCCTTCATACTCTGATGGCGGGGAGCTGTTTTTT
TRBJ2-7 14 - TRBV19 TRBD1 CASCPGQGAWEQYF TGTGCCAGTTGCCCGGGACAGGGGGCGTGGGAGCAGTACTTC
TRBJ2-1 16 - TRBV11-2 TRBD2 CASSRGPAGVLGEQFF TGTGCCAGCAGCCGTGGGCCAGCGGGAGTACTGGGTGAGCAGTTCTTC
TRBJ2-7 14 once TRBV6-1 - CASSEGSGPYEQYF TGTGCCAGCAGTGAAGGATCCGGCCCCTACGAGCAGTACTTC
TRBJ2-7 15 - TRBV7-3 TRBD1 CASSFGLDRTYEQYF TGTGCCAGCAGCTTCGGATTGGACAGGACCTACGAGCAGTACTTC
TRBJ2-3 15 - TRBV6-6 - CASSYVAAPLGTQYF TGTGCCAGCAGTTACGTCGCTGCCCCACTAGGTACGCAGTATTTT
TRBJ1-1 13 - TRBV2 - CASNEGGAPEAFF TGTGCCAGCAACGAGGGGGGGGCCCCTGAAGCTTTCTTT
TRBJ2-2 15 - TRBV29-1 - CSVDDETTATGELFF TGCAGCGTTGACGACGAGACGACAGCCACCGGGGAGCTGTTTTTT
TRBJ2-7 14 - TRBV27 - CASMSDQASYEQYF TGTGCCAGCATGTCGGACCAGGCCTCCTACGAGCAGTACTTC
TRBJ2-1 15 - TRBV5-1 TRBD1 CASSSGQTLTNEQFF TGCGCCAGCAGCTCGGGACAGACCCTTACGAATGAGCAGTTCTTC